This passage covers 30 T cell receptor beta chains from one sample sequenced in a study of blood T cell repertoires in COVID-19. Clones were read by immunoSEQ multiplex PCR, and TCRdb kept only the in-frame ones, dropping some. The sample yields under 150,000 clones, roughly 80% seen once. The sample was peripheral blood. Every receptor here comes from a man aged 50 to 60 with acute or convalescent COVID-19.

This clone was observed a few times. In nucleotides, the CDR3 is TGTGCCATCAAGCTCCAGGGGGGGAACACTGAAGCTTTCTTT. The encoded protein is CAIKLQGGNTEAFF. The chain recombines TRBV10-3 with TRBJ1-1, with 7 nucleotides matching TRBD1. CDR1 ENHRY and CDR2 SYGVKD come from the germline V gene. With 7 bases clipped from V and 1 base from J, the junction kept 6 bases outside the gene matches. The length of the CDR3 is 14 residues.

V is TRBV19 and J is TRBJ2-1; a possible D gene is TRBD1 (5 bases). The CDR3 spans 15 residues. Germline V lookup: CDR1 LNHDA, CDR2 SQIVND (reference sequence). Trimming took 3 bases from V and 0 from J, leaving 9 bases between them. CDR3 DNA sequence: TGTGCCAGTAGTATGGACAAGAGCTCCTACAATGAGCAGTTCTTC. This sequence encodes CASSMDKSSYNEQFF.

The gene calls are TRBV4-1 and TRBJ1-2; tentatively, D is TRBD1 (5 bases). Per germline, CDR1 MGHRA and CDR2 YSYEKL. The V end lost 3 bases, the J end lost 4 bases, and 12 bases lay between the germline ends. The CDR3 loop spans 14 amino acids. This CDR3 reads CASSHARQGYGYTF. The DNA for the CDR3 is TGCGCCAGCAGCCACGCCCGTCAGGGCTATGGCTACACCTTC.

The chain links TRBV5-1 to TRBJ2-2; 9 nucleotides agree with TRBD1. The V gene's germline CDR1 is SGHRS and CDR2 YFSETQ. This CDR3 has 16 amino acids. Trimming removed 2 bases from V and 6 bases from J; junction bases left unmatched: 8. The CDR3 loop reads CASSFGPGQGSGELFF. DNA for the CDR3: TGCGCCAGCAGCTTTGGCCCCGGACAGGGGTCCGGGGAGCTGTTTTTT.

This clone was found a few times. The V call is TRBV4-2, the J call TRBJ1-3; 7 bases are a match to TRBD1. From germline, CDR1 is LGHNA and CDR2 YNFKEQ. The CDR3 runs 14 residues. Unmatched junction bases numbered 1, after V lost 1 base and J lost 4 bases. CDR3 DNA sequence: TGTGCCAGCAGCCAAGTGGACAGGGGAAACACCATATATTTT. Its protein product is CASSQVDRGNTIYF.

This chain joins TRBV5-4 and TRBJ1-1; D not resolved. V was trimmed by 0 bases and J by 6 bases, leaving 9 bases between them. This CDR3 has 13 amino acids. Germline assignment: CDR1 SGHNT and CDR2 YYREEE (reference sequence). DNA of the CDR3: TGTGCCAGCAGCTTGGGGACTAGCCCTGAAGCTTTCTTT. Translating gives CASSLGTSPEAFF.

V is TRBV28 and J is TRBJ2-3; 9 bases are shared with TRBD1. Germline CDR1 is MDHEN and CDR2 is SYDVKM. The trim removed 1 base at V and 2 bases at J, leaving 4 bases unmatched. This CDR3 is built from 16 residues. CDR3 in amino acids: CASSLSGTGITDTQYF. The CDR3 DNA follows: TGTGCCAGCAGTTTATCCGGGACAGGGATCACAGATACGCAGTATTTT.

The J gene is TRBJ1-6, the V gene TRBV5-5, with 7 bases matching TRBD1. Germline trimming cut 3 bases from V and 7 bases from J; bases unmatched to any gene: 10. CDR3 length: 16 residues. Germline V CDR1 and CDR2: SGHKS, YYEKEE (reference sequence). This CDR3 reads CASSSHRGTKNSPLHF. The DNA of the CDR3 is TGTGCCAGCAGCTCACACAGGGGCACGAAGAATTCACCCCTCCACTTT.

The chain is built from TRBV2 and TRBJ2-3; a weak D match, TRBD2 (5 bases). Germline-derived CDR1 and CDR2 are SNHLY and FYNNEI. Trimming removed 6 bases from V and 9 bases from J, with 13 bases in between. The length of the CDR3 is 12 residues. CDR3 DNA: TGTGCCAGCAGGGACTCAGCCAAGACGCAGTATTTT. The encoded protein is CASRDSAKTQYF.

V and J are TRBV12-3 or TRBV12-4 and TRBJ1-2; D uncertain. Deletions cut 3 bases from V and 8 bases from J, with 10 bases between. This CDR3 spans 12 amino acids. Here the CDR3 reads CASSFGGGGYTF. Here the CDR3 DNA reads TGTGCCAGCAGTTTCGGTGGAGGCGGCTACACCTTC.

The V and J genes are TRBV9 and TRBJ2-7; TRBD1 agrees at 7 bases. The germline gives CDR1 SGDLS, CDR2 YYNGEE. V gave up 3 bases and J gave up 3 bases; unmatched junction bases: 6. The CDR3 is 14 amino acids. CDR3 sequence (DNA): TGTGCCAGCAGCGCCACAAACAGGGGCTACGAGCAGTACTTC. Amino acids: CASSATNRGYEQYF.

The chain links TRBV6-5 to TRBJ1-2; D perhaps matches TRBD1 (6 bases). Germline loops: CDR1 MNHEY, CDR2 SVGAGI. Trimming stripped 6 bases from V and 5 bases from J, with 10 bases between. This CDR3 comprises 12 residues. This CDR3 reads CASRRGTYGYTF. Written as DNA, the CDR3 is TGTGCCAGCAGGCGGGGGACATATGGCTACACCTTC.

This clone was observed a few times. The chain combines TRBV3-1 (or the pseudogene TRBV3-2) with TRBJ1-2, with D unclear. Germline V gene sequence: CDR1 LGHDT, CDR2 YNNKEL (reference sequence). This CDR3 spans 14 amino acids. V was cut by 1 base and J by 0 bases, with 6 bases left in between. The CDR3: CASSQVPPNYGYTF. The DNA for the CDR3 is TGTGCCAGCAGCCAAGTCCCTCCTAACTATGGCTACACCTTC.

The chain recombines TRBV20-1 with TRBJ2-4, with 9 nucleotides matching TRBD2. The CDR3 has 11 residues. The V gene's germline CDR1 is DFQATT and CDR2 SNEGSKA (reference sequence). The CDR3 loop reads CYAAGGGIQYF. Written as DNA, the CDR3 is TGCTATGCAGCGGGGGGCGGTATTCAGTACTTC.

V is TRBV18 and J is TRBJ1-3; 8 bases agree with TRBD1. Germline CDR1 KGHSH, CDR2 LQKENI. CDR3 size: 15 residues. The V segment lost 8 bases and the J segment 1 base; nucleotides outside the gene matches: 7. In DNA, the CDR3 is TGTGCCAGCGCAGGGGGCATTACTTCTGGAAACACCATATATTTT. Its translation: CASAGGITSGNTIYF.

J is TRBJ2-1 and V is TRBV10-3; 7 nucleotides match TRBD2. The CDR3 extends over 13 amino acids. Trimming cost V 5 bases and J 9 bases; bases outside gene matches: 7. Germline lookup yields CDR1 ENHRY and CDR2 SYGVKD. The CDR3: CAISQQRGVEQFF. CDR3 sequence (DNA): TGTGCCATCAGTCAACAGCGGGGTGTTGAGCAGTTCTTC.

This chain joins TRBV5-1 and TRBJ2-3; D is unresolved. V lost 1 base and J lost 2, with 8 bases in between. Germline CDR1 is SGHRS and CDR2 is YFSETQ. The CDR3 is made up of 14 amino acids. The CDR3 region has the DNA TGCGCCAGCAGCTTGTGGAGTCCCACAGATACGCAGTATTTT. Encoded protein: CASSLWSPTDTQYF.

The gene calls are TRBV14 and TRBJ2-1; weak D call: TRBD2 (7 bases). V lost 1 base to trimming and J lost 7 bases, with 17 bases between them. Looked up from germline, CDR1 is SGHDN and CDR2 is FVKESK. The CDR3 contains 16 residues. The CDR3 loop is CASSQVRGAFQNEQFF. CDR3 nucleotides: TGTGCCAGCAGCCAAGTACGGGGGGCCTTTCAGAATGAGCAGTTCTTC.

The chain is built from TRBV9 and TRBJ2-1; TRBD2 is a possible D gene (6 bases). Germline CDR1 SGDLS, CDR2 YYNGEE. The ends were cut back, 7 bases at V and 0 bases at J, with 11 bases in the middle. The CDR3 has 14 amino acids. In DNA form, the CDR3 reads TGTGCCAGCCAACGGGGGAGCTCCTACAATGAGCAGTTCTTC. Its protein is CASQRGSSYNEQFF. Drawing the rest from reference TRBV9 and TRBJ2-1, the complete variable domain is DSGVTQTPKHLITATGQRVTLRCSPRSGDLSVYWYQQSLDQGLQFLIQYYNGEERAKGNILERFSAQQFPDLHSELNLSSLELGDSALYFCASQRGSSYNEQFFGPGTRLTVL.

This chain connects TRBV12-3 or TRBV12-4 to TRBJ1-1; D gene uncertain. This CDR3 contains 12 residues. V was cut by 11 bases and J by 1 base, with 11 bases left in between. CDR3 nucleotides: TGTGCCGGATCGGGGTCGAACACTGAAGCTTTCTTT. Its translation is CAGSGSNTEAFF.

The chain has TRBV10-3 and TRBJ2-4; D might be TRBD1 (6 bases). CDR3 length equals 16 residues. CDR1 is ENHRY and CDR2 is SYGVKD in the germline V gene. V gave up 11 bases and J gave up 1 base, with 21 bases separating them. The CDR3 DNA sequence: TGTGCCGCAAGTACAGGGAATCTTATGGCCAAAAACATTCAGTACTTC. As protein: CAASTGNLMAKNIQYF.

The J gene is TRBJ2-3, the V gene TRBV10-3; no clear D. Looked up from germline, CDR1 is ENHRY and CDR2 is SYGVKD. Between the trimmed V and J ends, which lost 6 bases and 2 bases, there was a span of 9 bases. This CDR3 is 13 amino acids long. The CDR3, as DNA: TGTGCCATCAGCGTGGCTCCCACAGATACGCAGTATTTT. Translating it yields CAISVAPTDTQYF.

This chain joins TRBV2 and TRBJ1-1, with 12 bases lining up with TRBD1. J gave up 0 bases and V 6 bases, and 5 bases lay outside the gene matches. CDR3 size: 16 residues. Germline V gives CDR1 SNHLY, CDR2 FYNNEI. CDR3 residues: CASSRDRGRVNTEAFF. The CDR3 DNA sequence: TGTGCCAGCAGCCGGGACAGGGGGCGGGTGAACACTGAAGCTTTCTTT.

The chain uses TRBV28 and TRBJ2-3; TRBD2 is a possible D gene (5 bases). Germline CDR1 is MDHEN and CDR2 is SYDVKM. The CDR3 consists of 14 residues. The V and J ends lost 2 bases and 4 bases respectively, with 10 bases between them. CDR3 nucleotides: TGTGCCAGCAGTTTACCGGGAAGAGCAGATACGCAGTATTTT. Its protein is CASSLPGRADTQYF. Full variable domain (rest looked up from reference TRBV28 and TRBJ2-3): DVKVTQSSRYLVKRTGEKVFLECVQDMDHENMFWYRQDPGLGLRLIYFSYDVKMKEKGDIPEGYSVSREKKERFSLILESASTNQTSMYLCASSLPGRADTQYFGPGTRLTVL.

This chain connects TRBV21-1 to TRBJ1-1. TRBV21-1 constitutes a pseudogene. The CDR3 length is 12 residues. CDR3 amino acids: CASSRGWTEAFF. The CDR3 bases are TGTGCCAGCAGCAGAGGGTGGACTGAAGCTTTCTTT.

The rearrangement links TRBV27 to TRBJ2-1, with 12 bases matching TRBD2. CDR1 is MNHEY, CDR2 SMNVEV, per germline (reference sequence). This CDR3 has 16 residues. J was trimmed by 2 bases and V by 6 bases; bases with no gene match: 5. The CDR3 reads CASRETSGGPYNEQFF. The CDR3 bases are TGTGCCAGCAGGGAGACTAGCGGGGGCCCCTACAATGAGCAGTTCTTC.

The rearrangement joins TRBV24-1 to TRBJ2-5; TRBD1 matches 10 bases. The trim removed 5 bases at V and 5 bases at J, leaving 7 bases unmatched. The CDR3 runs to 15 residues. Germline CDR1 reads KGHDR; CDR2 reads SFDVKD. The CDR3 DNA reads as TGTGCCACCAGTGTCGGGGACAGGGGAGTGGAGACCCAGTACTTC. Translation: CATSVGDRGVETQYF.

The gene calls are TRBV6-1 and TRBJ1-3; perhaps TRBD1 as D (6 bases). The CDR3 runs to 16 residues. The V and J ends lost 0 bases and 2 bases respectively, with 11 bases between them. Germline V gene sequence: CDR1 MNHNS, CDR2 SASEGT. CDR3 region: CASSEAQTGTGNTIYF. Written as DNA, the CDR3 is TGTGCCAGCAGTGAAGCTCAAACAGGGACTGGAAACACCATATATTTT.

The CDR3 DNA is TGTGCCAGTAGTATAGGAGGGTACGTGGATTCACCCCTCCACTTT. Translation: CASSIGGYVDSPLHF. This sequence joins TRBV19 and TRBJ1-6; D not resolved. The V end lost 1 base, the J end lost 8 bases, and 12 bases lay between the germline ends. This CDR3 region has 15 residues. Germline V gives CDR1 LNHDA, CDR2 SQIVND (reference sequence). Supplemented by reference TRBV19 and TRBJ1-6, the full variable domain reads DGGITQSPKYLFRKEGQNVTLSCEQNLNHDAMYWYRQDPGQGLRLIYYSQIVNDFQKGDIAEGYSVSREKKESFPLTVTSAQKNPTAFYLCASSIGGYVDSPLHFGNGTRLTVT.

The CDR3 nucleotides read TGTGCCAGTAGTACGGCGGGGAGTAGCACTGAAGCTTTCTTT. It encodes CASSTAGSSTEAFF. The chain recombines TRBV19 with TRBJ1-1; D gene ambiguous. This CDR3 comprises 14 residues. Germline loops: CDR1 LNHDA, CDR2 SQIVND (reference sequence). V gave up 4 bases and J gave up 4 bases, with 13 bases separating them.